This T cell receptor beta chain was sequenced in a study of a mutant IDH1 vaccine in newly diagnosed glioma. About the research overall: In some groups vaccination began 4-6 weeks post-radiotherapy; others received it with temozolomide. Patients arrived already treated with radiotherapy, temozolomide, or both, most having had both. Of treated patients, approximately 60% were men and roughly 38% women, averaging about 40 years. General study results and limits: Immune responses induced by vaccination arose in around 93% of the patients.

Germline loops: CDR1 MNHEY, CDR2 SVGAGI. The germline V and J ends were trimmed by 6 bases and 2 bases, with 7 bases remaining between them. The CDR3 extends over 12 amino acids. Documented time point: week 35, safety follow-up. All doses held 300 ug of mutant IDH1 20-mer peptide, with topical imiquimod. This clone rates as medium-sized (0.01 to 0.1%). Its antigen is as yet unknown. Within the sample, other DNA sequences also encode this same CDR3. Assay: immunoSEQ multiplex PCR; the TCRdb copy retains only in-frame clones and omits some. Among 40,000 to 45,000 clones listed, 80% to 85% were seen once. This clonotype was sampled from a woman aged 40-49 years with glioma. Some clones in this sample may be carry-over from other donors' samples. This chain links TRBV6-5 with TRBJ1-1; D unresolved. The sample here was PBMCs, taken from a glioma patient whose treatment included an IDH1 peptide vaccine. The DNA for the CDR3 is TGTGCCAGCAGGCGTTTAAACACTGAAGCTTTCTTT. Amino acid sequence: CASRRLNTEAFF.